This passage covers 11 T cell receptor beta chains from one sample sequenced in a study of shared clonotypes between healthy human individuals. Assay used: immunoSEQ multiplex PCR; TCRdb lists only in-frame clones, some missing. The sample lists fewer than 3 million clones; roughly 90% were seen once. The source material was naive CD4+ T cells from PBMCs. The subset denotes: CD45RA+ positively selected. The receptors were gathered from a man between 18 and 35 years old in good health. Some clones in this sample may be carry-over from other donors' samples.

V usage is TRBV28 and J usage is TRBJ2-3, with D possibly being TRBD2 (5 bases). V was cut by 3 bases and J by 1 base, with 11 bases left in between. Looked up from germline, CDR1 is MDHEN and CDR2 is SYDVKM. The CDR3 has 15 amino acids. In DNA, the CDR3 is TGTGCCAGCAGTTTTGAACTAGTGCGCACAGATACGCAGTATTTT. Its translation: CASSFELVRTDTQYF.

The chain combines TRBV10-3 with TRBJ2-1, with 8 positions matching TRBD2. Germline CDR1 is ENHRY and CDR2 is SYGVKD. This CDR3 is built from 14 residues. The junction had 6 bases not matched to a gene; V was cut back by 7 bases and J by 4 bases. The CDR3 loop reads CAINRGRSYNEQFF. CDR3 coding DNA: TGTGCCATCAATCGCGGGAGGTCGTACAATGAGCAGTTCTTC.

V and J are TRBV7-8 and TRBJ2-1, with unresolved D. CDR1 and CDR2 from the germline V gene are SGHVS and FQNEAQ. The V end was cut by 1 base, the J end by 9 bases, with 10 bases between. The CDR3 is 13 amino acids. Here the CDR3 reads CASSLVVRGEQFF. The CDR3 DNA reads as TGTGCCAGCAGCTTAGTGGTACGCGGTGAGCAGTTCTTC.

V is TRBV7-9 and J is TRBJ2-2; 10 nucleotides line up with TRBD1. V shed 2 bases and J 6 bases; nucleotides not matched to a gene: 6. The CDR3 covers 16 residues. CDR1 is SEHNR, CDR2 FQNEAQ, per germline (reference sequence). The CDR3 region is CASSLPGTGASGELFF. CDR3 coding DNA: TGTGCCAGCAGCTTACCTGGGACAGGGGCCTCCGGGGAGCTGTTTTTT.

This clone was detected only once. This sequence joins TRBV25-1 and TRBJ1-2, with 8 bases fitting TRBD1. This CDR3 comprises 12 residues. J gave up 7 bases and V 7 bases, and 5 bases lay outside the gene matches. Germline V gene sequence: CDR1 MGHDK, CDR2 SYGVNS. CDR3 DNA: TGTGCCAGCACAGCGACAGGGGTTGGCTACACCTTC. Translated: CASTATGVGYTF.

The chain couples TRBV18 to TRBJ1-1; D gene unclear. Trimming shortened V by 1 base and J by 6 bases, and 9 bases separated the two germline ends. The CDR3 spans 13 residues. Germline CDR1 KGHSH, CDR2 LQKENI. CDR3 region: CASSPQRTSEAFF. In nucleotides, the CDR3 is TGTGCCAGCTCACCACAAAGGACCTCTGAAGCTTTCTTT. The full variable domain, its missing parts supplied by reference TRBV18 and TRBJ1-1, is NAGVMQNPRHLVRRRGQEARLRCSPMKGHSHVYWYRQLPEEGLKFMVYLQKENIIDESGMPKERFSAEFPKEGPSILRIQQVVRGDSAAYFCASSPQRTSEAFFGQGTRLTVV.

Concerning this clone: This sample includes further DNA sequences coding for the same CDR3. The rearrangement uses TRBV18 and TRBJ1-5; D remains unclear. The CDR3 covers 13 residues. Deletions cut 2 bases from V and 5 bases from J, with 7 bases between. Germline assignment: CDR1 KGHSH and CDR2 LQKENI. CDR3 loop: CASSPGEHQPQHF. CDR3 sequence (DNA): TGTGCCAGCTCACCAGGAGAACATCAGCCCCAGCATTTT.

V is TRBV5-8 and J is TRBJ1-5; TRBD1 matches 8 bases. Germline V gene lookup returns CDR1 SGHTS and CDR2 YDEGEE. The CDR3 contains 18 residues. The V and J ends lost 1 base and 2 bases, in that order; junction bases with no gene match: 11. The chain's CDR3 is CASSLRRQGRLGNQPQHF. Here the CDR3 DNA reads TGTGCCAGCAGCTTGCGGCGACAGGGGAGGTTGGGCAATCAGCCCCAGCATTTT.

The chain links TRBV14 to TRBJ1-2; D is uncertain. In germline, CDR1 is SGHDN, CDR2 FVKESK. This CDR3 is 14 amino acids long. Trimming took 0 bases from V and 1 from J, leaving 6 bases between them. This CDR3 reads CASSQDTYNYGYTF. CDR3 sequence (DNA): TGTGCCAGCAGCCAAGACACCTATAACTATGGCTACACCTTC.

In its sample, this clone was seen a few times. Within the sample, other DNA sequences also encode this same CDR3. The rearrangement joins TRBV5-1 to TRBJ1-1; D perhaps matches TRBD1 (6 bases). With 5 bases removed from V and 4 bases from J, the gap between germline ends came to 12 bases. CDR3 length equals 13 residues. Germline V gives CDR1 SGHRS, CDR2 YFSETQ. The DNA for the CDR3 is TGCGCCAGCAGTTCGACAGGAAGCACTGAAGCTTTCTTT. Amino acids: CASSSTGSTEAFF.

The J gene is TRBJ2-7, the V gene TRBV5-6; a weak D match, TRBD1 (5 bases). Germline CDR1 and CDR2: SGHDT and YYEEEE. This CDR3 comprises 15 residues. V lost 2 bases, J lost 2 bases, and 14 bases lay in between. The CDR3 DNA follows: TGTGCCAGCAGCTTTACAGGCCCCGGCCCCTACGAGCAGTACTTC. It encodes CASSFTGPGPYEQYF.